These 2 T cell receptor beta chains came from one sample sequenced in a study of OX40 agonist ivuxolimab in advanced cancers. The method was immunoSEQ multiplex PCR; TCRdb's version includes in-frame clones alone and lacks a portion of them. This table holds tens of thousands of clones, more than 90% found once. The sample here was CD4+ or CD8+ T cells sorted from blood, taken in a trial of the OX40 agonist ivuxolimab. The receptors stem from an adult with an advanced solid tumor such as melanoma, head and neck, liver or kidney cancer.

This clone has more than one count but fewer than ten. The chain has TRBV4-2 and TRBJ2-7; 8 positions match TRBD2. Germline CDR1 is LGHNA and CDR2 is YNFKEQ. V was clipped by 1 base and J by 2 bases; unmatched bases: 1. CDR3 length equals 14 residues. CDR3 in DNA: TGTGCCAGCAGCCAAGGCGGGGGGACCTACGAGCAGTACTTC. Amino acid sequence: CASSQGGGTYEQYF.

The gene calls are TRBV7-2 and TRBJ2-1; D is possibly TRBD2 (5 bases). The CDR3 runs to 14 residues. Germline V gives CDR1 SGHTA, CDR2 FQGNSA. Trimming cost V 5 bases and J 9 bases, with 17 bases left between them. CDR3 sequence reads: CASSAQTSEAEQFF. The DNA of the CDR3 is TGTGCCAGCAGCGCCCAAACTAGTGAGGCTGAGCAGTTCTTC.